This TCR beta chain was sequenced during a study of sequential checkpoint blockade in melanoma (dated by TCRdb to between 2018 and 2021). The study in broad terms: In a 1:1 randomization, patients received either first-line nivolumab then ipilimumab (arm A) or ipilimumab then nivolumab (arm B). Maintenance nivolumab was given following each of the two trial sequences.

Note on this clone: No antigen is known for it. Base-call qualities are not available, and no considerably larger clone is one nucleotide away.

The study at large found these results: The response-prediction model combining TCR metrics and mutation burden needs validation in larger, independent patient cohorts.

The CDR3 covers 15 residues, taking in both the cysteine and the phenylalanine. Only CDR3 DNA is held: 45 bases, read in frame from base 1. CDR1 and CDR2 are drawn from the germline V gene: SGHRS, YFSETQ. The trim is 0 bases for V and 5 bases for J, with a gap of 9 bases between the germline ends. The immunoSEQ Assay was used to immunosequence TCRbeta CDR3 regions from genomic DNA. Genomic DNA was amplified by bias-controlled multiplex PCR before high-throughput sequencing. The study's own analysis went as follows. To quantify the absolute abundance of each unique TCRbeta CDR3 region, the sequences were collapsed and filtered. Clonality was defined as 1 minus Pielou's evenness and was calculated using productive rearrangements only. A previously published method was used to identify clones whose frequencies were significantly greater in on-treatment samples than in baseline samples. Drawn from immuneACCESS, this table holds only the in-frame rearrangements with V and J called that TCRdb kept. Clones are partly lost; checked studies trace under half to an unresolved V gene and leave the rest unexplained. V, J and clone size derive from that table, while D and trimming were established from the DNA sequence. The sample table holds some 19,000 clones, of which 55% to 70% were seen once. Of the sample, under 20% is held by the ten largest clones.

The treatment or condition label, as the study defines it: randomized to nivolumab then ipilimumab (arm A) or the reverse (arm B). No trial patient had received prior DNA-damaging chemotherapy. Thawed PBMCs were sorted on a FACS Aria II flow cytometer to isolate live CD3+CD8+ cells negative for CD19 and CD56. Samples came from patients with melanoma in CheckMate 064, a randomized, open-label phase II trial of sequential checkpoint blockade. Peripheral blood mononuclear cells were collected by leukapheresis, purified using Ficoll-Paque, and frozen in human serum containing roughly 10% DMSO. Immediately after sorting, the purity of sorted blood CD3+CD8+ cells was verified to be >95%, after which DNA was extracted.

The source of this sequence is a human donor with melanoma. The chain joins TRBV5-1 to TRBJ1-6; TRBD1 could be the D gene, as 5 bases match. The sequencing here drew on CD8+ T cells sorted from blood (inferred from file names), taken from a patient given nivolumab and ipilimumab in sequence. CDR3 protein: CASSLEGLHNSPLHF. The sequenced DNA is TGCGCCAGCAGCTTGGAGGGGCTACATAATTCACCCCTCCACTTT.